This T cell receptor (beta chain) came from a study of cytomegalovirus exposure and HLA in healthy donors. After removal of 4 bases from V and 4 bases from J, the junction contained 1 base not matched to a gene. The CDR3 sequence is 13 residues long. CDR1 and CDR2 (germline): SGHNT, YYREEE (reference sequence). The PCR made use of 60 Vbeta and 13 Jbeta primers. Sequenced by immunoSEQ multiplex PCR; TCRdb stores in-frame clones only, minus some. The repertoire has about 160,000 clones, approximately 80% of them found once; the top ten carry 7%. The TCR sequence derives from a young woman in good health and CMV-seropositive. Sequenced: PBMCs. J is TRBJ1-1 and V is TRBV5-4; 10 bases fit TRBD1. The CDR3 loop is CASSRTGGTEAFF. CDR3 nucleotides: TGTGCCAGCAGCAGGACAGGGGGCACTGAAGCTTTCTTT. Supplemented by reference TRBV5-4 and TRBJ1-1, the full variable domain reads ETGVTQSPTHLIKTRGQQVTLRCSSQSGHNTVSWYQQALGQGPQFIFQYYREEENGRGNFPPRFSGLQFPNYSSELNVNALELDDSALYLCASSRTGGTEAFFGQGTRLTVV.